Presented here are 19 T cell receptor beta chains from one specimen sequenced in a study of beta chain features in type 1 diabetes (dated by TCRdb to the late 2010s). Receptor amplification or capture employed the immunoSEQ multiplex PCR assay. The High Capacity cDNA Reverse Transcription Kit was used to reverse transcribe all of the isolated RNA, meaning that expressed TCRB transcripts were what got sequenced. TCRdb holds this immuneACCESS table with in-frame rearrangements only. Some clones are missing; in checked studies, unresolved V genes explain under half, and the rest has no known cause. Across this sample there are more than 55,000 clones, with 52% seen only once. The ten largest make up around 2.5% of the sample. No antigen has been identified for these receptors. What the work shows at the level of the full study, not this receptor alone: In all four CD4+ subsets, TCRB CDR3 length was moderately but significantly shorter in type 1 diabetes patients.

Specimen: Tregs from blood. Explained via the paper, the cell subset or site label denotes: regulatory CD4+ T cells. Receptors originate from a woman in her thirties or forties with type 1 diabetes.

This clone was seen more than once but under ten times. CDR3 nucleotides: TGTGCCAGCAGTTTAGGGACAGGGGGGACCGGGGAGCTGTTTTTT. Its protein is CASSLGTGGTGELFF. This chain uses TRBV28 with TRBJ2-2; TRBD1 aligns across 11 bases. The CDR3 is 15 amino acids. Trimming took 2 bases from V and 5 from J; bases not matched to a gene: 1. Germline V gives CDR1 MDHEN, CDR2 SYDVKM.

The V call is TRBV28, the J call TRBJ2-7; 8 bases line up with TRBD2. Germline values: CDR1 MDHEN, CDR2 SYDVKM. The CDR3 contains 16 residues. V lost 7 bases and J lost 3; bases outside the gene matches: 14. The CDR3 DNA reads TGTGCCAGCAAAGCCCCGGACGCGCGGGGGGACTACGAGCAGTACTTC. This translates into CASKAPDARGDYEQYF.

The rearrangement links TRBV7-9 to TRBJ2-5; 11 bases are shared with TRBD2. CDR3 size: 15 residues. V trimming: 5 bases; J trimming: 4 bases; junction bases outside the gene matches: 6. Germline CDR1 SEHNR, CDR2 FQNEAQ (reference sequence). The CDR3 nucleotides read TGTGCCAGCAGCCCACTAGCGGGAGTGAGAGAGACCCAGTACTTC. It encodes CASSPLAGVRETQYF.

This clone was seen more than once but under ten times. This rearrangement joins TRBV5-4 to TRBJ2-1; 10 bases fit TRBD1. Germline-derived CDR1 and CDR2 are SGHNT and YYREEE (reference sequence). The V and J ends lost 4 bases and 7 bases, in that order; junction bases with no gene match: 8. This CDR3 contains 15 residues. The CDR3 here is CASSARQGARNEQFF. The CDR3, as DNA: TGTGCCAGCAGCGCCCGACAGGGGGCGAGGAATGAGCAGTTCTTC.

V gene TRBV10-3 combines with J gene TRBJ2-1, with 9 bases aligning to TRBD2. The CDR3 runs to 15 residues. Trimming at V came to 8 bases and at J to 7 bases, leaving 12 bases not matched to a gene. Germline CDR1 and CDR2: ENHRY and SYGVKD. The CDR3 sequence is CAIGRREGVWNEQFF. The CDR3 DNA reads as TGTGCCATCGGGCGGCGGGAGGGGGTGTGGAATGAGCAGTTCTTC.

This clone has only a few counts. CDR3 amino acids: CASSPGQLIADTQYF. For the CDR3, the DNA is TGTGCCAGCAGCCCGGGACAGCTTATCGCAGATACGCAGTATTTT. The chain joins TRBV7-2 to TRBJ2-3, with 7 bases aligning to TRBD1. CDR1 and CDR2 (germline): SGHTA, FQGNSA. The length of the CDR3 is 15 residues. V dropped 5 bases and J dropped 4; count of bases not matched to a gene: 9.

V usage is TRBV27 and J usage is TRBJ1-1; the match to TRBD1 covers 8 bases. This CDR3 is 15 amino acids long. The V segment lost 2 bases and the J segment 1 base; nucleotides outside the gene matches: 3. The V gene's germline CDR1 is MNHEY and CDR2 SMNVEV (reference sequence). CDR3 nucleotide sequence: TGTGCCAGCAGTTTAAAGGACAGGGAGAACACTGAAGCTTTCTTT. Amino acid sequence: CASSLKDRENTEAFF.

This clone was seen a handful of times. The chain carries TRBV5-1 and TRBJ2-1; D is unresolved. This CDR3 has 12 amino acids. V was shortened by 5 bases and J by 8 bases, with 11 bases between the two germline ends. Germline loops: CDR1 SGHRS, CDR2 YFSETQ. Written as DNA, the CDR3 is TGCGCCAGCAGTGTGAGTCGTGATGAGCAGTTCTTC. Translated, it gives CASSVSRDEQFF.

This clone has a handful of counts. The gene calls are TRBV9 and TRBJ2-2; D remains ambiguous. V lost 4 bases, J lost 7 bases, and 11 bases lay in between. CDR3 length equals 13 residues. Germline values: CDR1 SGDLS, CDR2 YYNGEE. This CDR3 is CASSQAGFGELFF. The DNA of the CDR3 is TGTGCCAGCAGCCAGGCCGGTTTCGGGGAGCTGTTTTTT.

The V and J genes are TRBV6-5 and TRBJ1-5; D unclear. V was shortened by 7 bases and J by 5 bases, with 9 bases between the two germline ends. Germline loops: CDR1 MNHEY, CDR2 SVGAGI. The CDR3 length is 12 residues. As DNA, the CDR3 is TGTGCCAGCAACTCCCCCCATCAGCCCCAGCATTTT. Translated, it gives CASNSPHQPQHF.

The gene calls are TRBV6-1 and TRBJ1-2; 9 bases line up with TRBD1. The J segment lost 1 base and the V segment lost 3 bases, leaving 6 bases of the junction unmatched. The CDR3 totals 16 residues. Germline V gene sequence: CDR1 MNHNS, CDR2 SASEGT. In nucleotides, the CDR3 is TGTGCCAGCAGTGACGGGACAGGGATATTTAACTATGGCTACACCTTC. It encodes CASSDGTGIFNYGYTF.

This clone has more than one count but fewer than ten. The gene calls are TRBV5-1 and TRBJ1-1, with D tentatively TRBD1 (6 bases). The CDR3 length is 11 residues. Trimming stripped 6 bases from V and 5 bases from J, with 8 bases between. CDR1 and CDR2 (germline): SGHRS, YFSETQ. CDR3 loop: CASMGTTEAFF. Here the CDR3 DNA reads TGCGCCAGCATGGGGACAACTGAAGCTTTCTTT.

The V gene is TRBV28, the J gene TRBJ2-5, with D perhaps TRBD2 (6 bases). The J call is in doubt because the DNA end fits TRBJ2-7 better. Germline V lookup: CDR1 MDHEN, CDR2 SYDVKM. CDR3 length: 14 amino acids. Here the CDR3 reads CASSLEGKGYEQYF. For the CDR3, the DNA is TGTGCCAGCAGTTTGGAGGGGAAAGGGTACGAGCAGTACTTC.

V and J are TRBV28 and TRBJ1-5; D gene unclear. V was shortened by 5 bases and J by 12 bases, with 14 bases between the two germline ends. This CDR3 has 12 residues. Germline assignment: CDR1 MDHEN and CDR2 SYDVKM. CDR3 residues: CASSPSFGVQHF. The CDR3 DNA follows: TGTGCCAGCAGTCCCAGTTTCGGGGTCCAGCATTTT.

This clone was picked up a small number of times. The chain has TRBV19 and TRBJ1-3; perhaps TRBD1 as D (5 bases). Germline CDR1 is LNHDA and CDR2 is SQIVND (reference sequence). The CDR3 length is 17 residues. Trimming shortened V by 4 bases and J by 0 bases, and 16 bases separated the two germline ends. The CDR3 DNA follows: TGTGCCAGTAGTACACCGAACAGGCCGAGCTCTGGAAACACCATATATTTT. Its protein is CASSTPNRPSSGNTIYF.

The table lists this clone with a few counts. The DNA of the CDR3 is TGTGCCAGCAGCTTACCCGGGACAGCAATGAAGCAGTTCTTC. It is translated as CASSLPGTAMKQFF. The rearrangement links TRBV9 to TRBJ2-1, with 7 nucleotides matching TRBD1. The CDR3 has 14 amino acids. V shed 4 bases, J shed 11 bases, and the junction held 12 bases outside the gene matches. Per the germline V gene, CDR1 is SGDLS and CDR2 is YYNGEE.

The genes are TRBV4-1 and TRBJ2-1, with TRBD2 identical over 15 bases. After removal of 0 bases from V and 0 bases from J, the junction contained 3 bases not matched to a gene. This CDR3 comprises 19 residues. Germline values: CDR1 MGHRA, CDR2 YSYEKL. CDR3 residues: CASSQDRGLAGGSYNEQFF. CDR3 in DNA: TGCGCCAGCAGCCAAGATAGGGGACTAGCGGGGGGCTCCTACAATGAGCAGTTCTTC.

CDR3 nucleotide sequence: TGTGCCATCAGTGAGCGACGGACAGGGACAGGCTACGAGCAGTACTTC. It specifies CAISERRTGTGYEQYF. The chain uses TRBV10-3 and TRBJ2-7, with 8 bases lining up with TRBD1. V lost 2 bases, J lost 3 bases, and 9 bases stayed unmatched. This CDR3 has 16 residues. CDR1 ENHRY and CDR2 SYGVKD come from the germline V gene.

This clone was seen a handful of times. The chain carries TRBV29-1 and TRBJ1-1; 7 nucleotides match TRBD1. Looked up from germline, CDR1 is SQVTM and CDR2 is ANQGSEA. The CDR3 covers 10 residues. V dropped 7 bases and J dropped 9; count of bases not matched to a gene: 5. The CDR3 DNA reads as TGCAGCGCTTTGGGACAGAAAGCTTTCTTT. Its protein is CSALGQKAFF.